This T cell receptor (beta chain) appears in the sequencing data of a study of blood T cell repertoires in COVID-19. Background on the study: Samples came from the United States, Italy and Spain, spanning acute and convalescent COVID-19. Nucleic acid was either cDNA or gDNA, and it came from T cells, B-cell-depleted T cells, or PBMCs.

In this sample, this clone turned up a few times. The assay was immunoSEQ multiplex PCR, and TCRdb's table has in-frame clones only and misses some. The sample holds hundreds of thousands of clones, 70% to 85% seen once. This CDR3 region has 12 residues. Trimming took 4 bases from V and 5 from J, leaving 9 bases between them. Germline V gene sequence: CDR1 SGHRS, CDR2 YFSETQ. The sample was peripheral blood. This receptor was taken from a middle-aged woman with active or convalescent COVID-19. V gene TRBV5-1 combines with J gene TRBJ1-2; D is undetermined. The CDR3 sequence is CASSIGGYGYTF. CDR3 in DNA: TGCGCCAGCAGCATTGGAGGGTATGGCTACACCTTC. The whole variable domain, remainder taken from reference TRBV5-1 and TRBJ1-2, is KAGVTQTPRYLIKTRGQQVTLSCSPISGHRSVSWYQQTPGQGLQFLFEYFSETQRNKGNFPGRFSGRQFSNSRSEMNVSTLELGDSALYLCASSIGGYGYTFGSGTRLTVV.